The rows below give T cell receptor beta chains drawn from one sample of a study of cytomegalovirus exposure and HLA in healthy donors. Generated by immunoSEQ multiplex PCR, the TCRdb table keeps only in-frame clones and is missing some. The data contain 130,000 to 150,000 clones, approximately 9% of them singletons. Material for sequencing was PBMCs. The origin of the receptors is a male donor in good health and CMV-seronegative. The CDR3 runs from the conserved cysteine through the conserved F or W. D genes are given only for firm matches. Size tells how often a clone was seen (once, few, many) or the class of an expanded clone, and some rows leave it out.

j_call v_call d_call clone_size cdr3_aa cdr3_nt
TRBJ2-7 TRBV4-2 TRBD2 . CASSQGTSGTSSYEQYF TGTGCCAGCAGCCAAGGGACTAGCGGGACTAGCTCCTACGAGCAGTACTTC
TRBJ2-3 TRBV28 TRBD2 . CASGLAGSTDTQYF TGTGCCAGCGGATTAGCGGGGAGCACAGATACGCAGTATTTT
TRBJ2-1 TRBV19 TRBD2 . CASSVLAGGDNEQFF TGTGCCAGTAGTGTACTAGCGGGGGGGGACAATGAGCAGTTCTTC
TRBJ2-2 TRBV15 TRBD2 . CATSSGTSGHTGELFF TGTGCCACCAGCTCAGGGACTAGCGGCCACACCGGGGAGCTGTTTTTT
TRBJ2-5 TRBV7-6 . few CASPNTGHRGKGSQYF TGTGCCAGCCCTAATACGGGACACCGGGGAAAGGGGTCCCAGTACTTC
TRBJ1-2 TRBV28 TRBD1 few CASSRTGGYTF TGTGCCAGCAGCCGGACAGGTGGCTACACCTTC
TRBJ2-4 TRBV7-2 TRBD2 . CASSSRGEGLAKNIQYF TGTGCCAGCAGCTCCCGGGGGGAGGGACTAGCCAAAAACATTCAGTACTTC
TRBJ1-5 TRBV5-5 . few CASSFGEGTFNQPQHF TGTGCCAGCAGCTTCGGGGAGGGGACCTTCAATCAGCCCCAGCATTTT
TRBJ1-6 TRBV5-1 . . CASSGRSGSRLHF TGCGCCAGCAGCGGCCGGTCCGGGTCCCGACTCCACTTT
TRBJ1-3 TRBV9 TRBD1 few CASSVDPGQSSGNTIYF TGTGCCAGCAGCGTAGACCCGGGACAGAGCTCTGGAAACACCATATATTTT
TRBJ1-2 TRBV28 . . CASSPSVYGYTF TGTGCCAGCAGTCCCTCAGTGTATGGCTACACCTTC
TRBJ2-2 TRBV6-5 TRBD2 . CASSLAGVAGELFF TGTGCCAGCAGTCTAGCGGGAGTGGCCGGGGAGCTGTTTTTT
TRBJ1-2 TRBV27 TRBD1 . CASSRVSGGGDGYTF TGTGCCAGCAGCCGGGTTTCAGGGGGAGGCGATGGCTACACCTTC
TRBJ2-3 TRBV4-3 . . CASSHGRTGTDTQYF TGCGCCAGCAGCCATGGGAGAACAGGCACAGATACGCAGTATTTT
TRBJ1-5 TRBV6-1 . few CASSEAQNQPQHF TGTGCCAGCAGTGAAGCGCAGAATCAGCCCCAGCATTTT
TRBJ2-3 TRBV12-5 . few CASGPGQTDTQYF TGTGCTAGTGGGCCCGGACAGACAGATACGCAGTATTTT
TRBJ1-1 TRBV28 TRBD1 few CASNQQGDTEAFF TGTGCCAGCAATCAACAGGGGGACACTGAAGCTTTCTTT
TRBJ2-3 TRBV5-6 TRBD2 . CASSPRTSTADTQYF TGTGCCAGCAGCCCGAGGACTAGCACAGCAGATACGCAGTATTTT